The 20 T cell receptor beta chains below were found in one sample sequenced in a study of blood T cell repertoires in COVID-19. Sequenced by immunoSEQ multiplex PCR; TCRdb stores in-frame clones only, minus some. Here the sample spans 95,000 to 150,000 clones, around nine tenths being singletons. The material sequenced was peripheral blood. The receptors shown here come from an elderly woman with acute or convalescent COVID-19.

This chain uses TRBV5-1 with TRBJ1-1; D remains unclear. The CDR3 runs to 14 residues. Germline values: CDR1 SGHRS, CDR2 YFSETQ. V was trimmed by 2 bases and J by 1 base, leaving 9 bases between them. CDR3: CASSFPGSNTEAFF. For the CDR3, the DNA is TGCGCCAGCAGCTTTCCAGGTTCGAACACTGAAGCTTTCTTT.

This chain links TRBV7-3 with TRBJ1-3; TRBD1 matches 8 bases. CDR3 length: 15 amino acids. Germline-derived CDR1 and CDR2 are SGHTA and FQGTGA. V gave up 5 bases and J gave up 1 base; unmatched junction bases: 4. The CDR3 DNA reads TGTGCCAGCAGCCCCACAGGGGGTTCTGGAAACACCATATATTTT. It is translated as CASSPTGGSGNTIYF. Based on the CDR3 plus reference TRBV7-3 and TRBJ1-3, the full variable domain is GAGVSQTPSNKVTEKGKYVELRCDPISGHTALYWYRQSLGQGPEFLIYFQGTGAADDSGLPNDRFFAVRPEGSVSTLKIQRTERGDSAVYLCASSPTGGSGNTIYFGEGSWLTVV.

The rearrangement links TRBV3-1 (or the pseudogene TRBV3-2) to TRBJ2-5; D ambiguous. The V gene's germline CDR1 is LGHDT and CDR2 YNNKEL (reference sequence). V was cut by 0 bases and J by 2 bases, with 13 bases left in between. The CDR3 runs 16 residues. CDR3 sequence (DNA): TGTGCCAGCAGCCAAGATCGGTGGGCTGGACAAGAGACCCAGTACTTC. It specifies CASSQDRWAGQETQYF.

The J gene is TRBJ1-3, the V gene TRBV18; D is perhaps TRBD1 (5 bases). Trimming shortened V by 3 bases and J by 0 bases, and 18 bases separated the two germline ends. Germline CDR1 is KGHSH and CDR2 is LQKENI. This CDR3 contains 18 residues. The CDR3, as DNA: TGTGCCAGCTCACCCTGGGCGGATAACAGGAGCTCTGGAAACACCATATATTTT. Translation: CASSPWADNRSSGNTIYF.

The V gene is TRBV12-5, the J gene TRBJ1-2, with 9 bases fitting TRBD1. In germline, CDR1 is LGHNT, CDR2 FRNRAP. The CDR3 covers 17 residues. J lost 2 bases, V lost 3 bases, and 10 bases had no gene match. The DNA for the CDR3 is TGTGCTAGTGGTTTACACGCGACGGGACAGGGAAACTATGGCTACACCTTC. It translates to CASGLHATGQGNYGYTF.

This clone has more than one count but fewer than ten. The genes are TRBV19 and TRBJ1-5; D call uncertain. Germline V gene lookup returns CDR1 LNHDA and CDR2 SQIVND (reference sequence). The CDR3 spans 15 residues. Deletions cut 1 base from V and 2 bases from J, with 9 bases between. The CDR3 protein is CASSIVKGGNQPQHF. DNA of the CDR3: TGTGCCAGTAGTATAGTTAAGGGAGGCAATCAGCCCCAGCATTTT.

This clone appeared a single time. The V gene is TRBV4-2, the J gene TRBJ1-5; D is uncertain. This CDR3 has 15 amino acids. V dropped 0 bases and J dropped 2 bases, with 8 bases sitting between them. CDR1 and CDR2 (germline): LGHNA, YNFKEQ. The CDR3 nucleotides read TGTGCCAGCAGCCAAGATTCGCAGGGCAATCAGCCCCAGCATTTT. As protein: CASSQDSQGNQPQHF.

The chain combines TRBV5-8 with TRBJ2-7, with 8 nucleotides matching TRBD2. This CDR3 has 15 amino acids. CDR1 is SGHTS and CDR2 is YDEGEE in the germline V gene. V lost 0 bases and J lost 2; bases outside the gene matches: 4. The CDR3, as DNA: TGTGCCAGCAGCTTGGGTCTAGCGGGTCCCTACGAGCAGTACTTC. Protein: CASSLGLAGPYEQYF.

The chain has TRBV7-3 and TRBJ2-2; TRBD2 matches 11 bases. This CDR3 region has 18 residues. In germline, CDR1 is SGHTA, CDR2 FQGTGA. V trimming: 5 bases; J trimming: 1 base; junction bases outside the gene matches: 9. The CDR3: CASSTLGSGRENTGELFF. In nucleotides, the CDR3 is TGTGCCAGCAGCACCCTGGGTAGCGGGAGGGAGAACACCGGGGAGCTGTTTTTT.

This clone was recorded only once. The rearrangement joins TRBV9 to TRBJ2-1; 7 positions agree with TRBD2. V lost 3 bases to trimming and J lost 3 bases; unmatched junction nucleotides: 6. Germline-derived CDR1 and CDR2 are SGDLS and YYNGEE. This CDR3 has 15 amino acids. The chain's CDR3 is CASSGGPGGYNEQFF. In nucleotides, the CDR3 is TGTGCCAGCAGCGGGGGTCCGGGAGGCTACAATGAGCAGTTCTTC.

The J gene is TRBJ2-7, the V gene TRBV15, with a tentative D call TRBD1 (6 bases). The V and J ends lost 0 bases and 4 bases respectively, with 19 bases between them. The germline V gene has CDR1 LNHNV and CDR2 YYDKDF (reference sequence). The CDR3 totals 17 residues. The CDR3 loop is CATSRDLYDRPLYEQYF. Here the CDR3 DNA reads TGTGCCACCAGCAGAGATCTGTACGACAGGCCCCTTTACGAGCAGTACTTC.

This rearrangement joins TRBV5-8 to TRBJ2-7, with 7 bases that match TRBD1. Germline CDR1 SGHTS, CDR2 YDEGEE. V trimming: 4 bases; J trimming: 4 bases; junction bases outside the gene matches: 8. CDR3 length: 14 residues. The CDR3 is CASSVDRSRYEQYF. Written as DNA, the CDR3 is TGTGCCAGCAGCGTGGACAGGAGTCGGTACGAGCAGTACTTC.

This chain joins TRBV7-9 and TRBJ2-3, with D unclear. Trimming removed 4 bases at V and 6 bases at J, with 5 bases between. The germline CDR1 and CDR2 sequences are SEHNR and FQNEAQ (reference sequence). The CDR3 totals 11 residues. CDR3 residues: CASSWADTQYF. For the CDR3, the DNA is TGTGCCAGCAGCTGGGCCGATACGCAGTATTTT.

Only one count was recorded for this clone. The genes are TRBV10-1 and TRBJ1-1, with 10 positions matching TRBD1. V was pared by 10 bases and J by 5 bases, with 10 bases of the junction left unmatched. This CDR3 comprises 14 residues. CDR1 is WNHNN and CDR2 is SYGVQD in the germline V gene (reference sequence). CDR3 coding DNA: TGCGCCAACCCGGGACAGGGGAGGGGTACTGAAGCTTTCTTT. Translation: CANPGQGRGTEAFF.

The chain combines TRBV25-1 with TRBJ1-4; 8 bases are a match to TRBD1. In germline, CDR1 is MGHDK, CDR2 SYGVNS. J was trimmed by 7 bases and V by 5 bases; bases with no gene match: 9. The CDR3 consists of 15 residues. CDR3 sequence: CASSNTGGRGEKLFF. The DNA of the CDR3 is TGTGCCAGCAGTAACACAGGGGGACGTGGTGAAAAACTGTTTTTT.

V gene TRBV5-1 combines with J gene TRBJ1-3; D perhaps matches TRBD1 (5 bases). The CDR3 length is 14 residues. CDR1 SGHRS and CDR2 YFSETQ come from the germline V gene. V was cut by 4 bases and J by 1 base, with 9 bases left in between. The CDR3 DNA sequence: TGCGCCAGCAGCACCCAGGGTTCTGGAAACACCATATATTTT. Protein product: CASSTQGSGNTIYF.

CDR3 DNA: TGCGCCAGCAGCTTGGCGGCAGGGGCGTATGGCTACACCTTC. It translates to CASSLAAGAYGYTF. J is TRBJ1-2 and V is TRBV5-1, with D maybe TRBD1 (6 bases). Per germline, CDR1 SGHRS and CDR2 YFSETQ. This CDR3 comprises 14 residues. V shed 0 bases and J shed 5 bases, with 11 bases lying between them.

This clone has a single count. The rearrangement joins TRBV3-1 (or the pseudogene TRBV3-2) to TRBJ2-5, with 11 positions matching TRBD2. Germline V CDR1 and CDR2: LGHDT, YNNKEL (reference sequence). The V and J ends lost 4 bases and 5 bases, in that order; junction bases with no gene match: 9. The CDR3 spans 16 residues. For the CDR3, the DNA is TGTGCCAGCAGCCTTCATAGCGGGGGGGCCGAGGAGACCCAGTACTTC. This codes for CASSLHSGGAEETQYF.

The chain recombines TRBV4-2 with TRBJ1-4, with D unresolved. The CDR3 has 12 amino acids. Per germline, CDR1 LGHNA and CDR2 YNFKEQ. The V end was cut by 0 bases, the J end by 10 bases, with 6 bases between. CDR3 coding DNA: TGTGCCAGCAGCCAAGATGAGAGAAAACTGTTTTTT. This codes for CASSQDERKLFF.

CDR3 protein: CASSPTTGHLDEQFF. The CDR3 DNA follows: TGTGCCAGCTCACCCACGACAGGTCATTTGGATGAGCAGTTCTTC. The gene calls are TRBV18 and TRBJ2-1, with D perhaps matching TRBD1 (6 bases). V lost 3 bases and J 8 bases, leaving 17 bases between the germline ends. Germline V CDR1 and CDR2: KGHSH, LQKENI. The CDR3 sequence is 15 residues long.